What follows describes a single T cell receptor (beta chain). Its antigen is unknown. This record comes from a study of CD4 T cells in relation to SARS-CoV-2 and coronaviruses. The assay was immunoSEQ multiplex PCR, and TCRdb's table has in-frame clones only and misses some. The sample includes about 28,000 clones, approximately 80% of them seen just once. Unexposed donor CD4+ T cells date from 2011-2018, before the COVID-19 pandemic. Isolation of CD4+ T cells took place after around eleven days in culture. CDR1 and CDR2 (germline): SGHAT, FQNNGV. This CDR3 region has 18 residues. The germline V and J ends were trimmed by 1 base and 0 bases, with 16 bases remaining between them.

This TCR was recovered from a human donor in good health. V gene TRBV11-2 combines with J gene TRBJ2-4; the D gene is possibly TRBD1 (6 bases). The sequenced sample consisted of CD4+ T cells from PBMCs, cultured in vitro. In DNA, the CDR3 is TGTGCCAGCAGCTTAGGCAGGGGTCGGGCATTAGCCAAAAACATTCAGTACTTC. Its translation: CASSLGRGRALAKNIQYF. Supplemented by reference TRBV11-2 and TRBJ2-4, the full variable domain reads EAGVAQSPRYKIIEKRQSVAFWCNPISGHATLYWYQQILGQGPKLLIQFQNNGVVDDSQLPKDRFSAERLKGVDSTLKIQPAKLEDSAVYLCASSLGRGRALAKNIQYFGAGTRLSVL.